The T cell receptor beta chain described here comes from a study of blood T cell repertoires in COVID-19. The CDR3 runs to 14 residues. CDR1 and CDR2 (germline): MNHEY, SVGAGI. Losses at the gene ends were 9 bases for V and 4 bases for J; bases not matched to a gene: 8. Generated by immunoSEQ multiplex PCR, the TCRdb table keeps only in-frame clones and is missing some. The repertoire holds about 170,000 clones, with less than 85% as singletons. This TCR was recovered from a woman of 80 years or more with active or convalescent COVID-19. The sequencing input was peripheral blood. This chain joins TRBV6-5 and TRBJ1-4; 7 nucleotides line up with TRBD1. The CDR3 loop reads CASSKAGGNEKLFF. In DNA, the CDR3 is TGTGCCAGTAGTAAGGCAGGGGGTAATGAAAAACTGTTTTTT.